Here is one TCR beta chain with its context. What it binds is not known. Its ends do not fully match the called genes, so a read error is possible. Healthy donors had no documented immune events, such as infections, while sampled. The sample is drawn from a study of identifying expanded T cells in peripheral blood. Libraries were prepared by immunoSEQ multiplex PCR; TCRdb keeps only in-frame clonotypes and omits some of them. The sample comprises 120,000 or so clones, about four fifths of which are singletons, and approximately 3% rests with the top ten. Study observations and caveats: Differentially abundant clones: roughly 1.2 between replicates, just under 17 at about two weeks, more than 18 at four. Approximately 2-week clone count variance significantly increased as total template count grew.

Germline V CDR1 and CDR2: GTSNPN, SVGIG (reference sequence). The CDR3 loop spans 16 amino acids. The genes are TRBV30 and TRBJ2-2, with D possibly TRBD1 on 6 matching bases. This clonotype was sampled from a person between 18 and 75 years old in good health. Material for sequencing was blood. CDR3 coding DNA: TGTGCCTGGAGTAGGGGCGTGACAGGTCTCACCGGGGCGCTGTTTTTT. Translation gives CAWSRGVTGLTGALFF.